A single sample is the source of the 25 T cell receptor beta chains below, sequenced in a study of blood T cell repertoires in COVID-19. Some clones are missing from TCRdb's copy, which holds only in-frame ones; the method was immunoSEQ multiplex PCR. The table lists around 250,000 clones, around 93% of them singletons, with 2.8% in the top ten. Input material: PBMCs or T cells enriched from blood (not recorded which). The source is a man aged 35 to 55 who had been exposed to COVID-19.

For the CDR3, the DNA is TGTGCCAGCAGCGGGACAGGGGGCTGGGAGACCCAGTACTTC. Protein product: CASSGTGGWETQYF. This chain joins TRBV5-6 and TRBJ2-5; the match to TRBD1 covers 12 bases. The J segment lost 5 bases and the V segment lost 4 bases, leaving 3 bases of the junction unmatched. In germline, CDR1 is SGHDT, CDR2 YYEEEE. There are 14 residues in the CDR3.

The CDR3 reads CASSLTPGETQYF. The CDR3 nucleotides read TGTGCCAGCAGCCTAACCCCCGGGGAGACCCAGTACTTC. This chain connects TRBV6-2 or TRBV6-3 to TRBJ2-5; the D is unclear. V shed 6 bases and J shed 5 bases, with 13 bases lying between them. Germline assignment: CDR1 MNHEY and CDR2 SVGEGT. CDR3 size: 13 residues.

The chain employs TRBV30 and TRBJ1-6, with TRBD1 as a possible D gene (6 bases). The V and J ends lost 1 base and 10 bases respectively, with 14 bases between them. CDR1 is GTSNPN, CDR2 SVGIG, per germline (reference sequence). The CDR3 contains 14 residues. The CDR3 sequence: CAWSDPQGRSPLHF. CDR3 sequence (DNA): TGTGCCTGGAGTGACCCACAGGGTCGGTCACCCCTCCACTTT.

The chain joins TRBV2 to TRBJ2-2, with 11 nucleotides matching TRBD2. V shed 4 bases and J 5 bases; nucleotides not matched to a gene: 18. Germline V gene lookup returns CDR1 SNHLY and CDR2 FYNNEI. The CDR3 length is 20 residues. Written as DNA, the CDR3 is TGTGCCAGCAGTGGCAACGAGATAATACTAGCGGGAGATCAGACCGGGGAGCTGTTTTTT. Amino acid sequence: CASSGNEIILAGDQTGELFF.

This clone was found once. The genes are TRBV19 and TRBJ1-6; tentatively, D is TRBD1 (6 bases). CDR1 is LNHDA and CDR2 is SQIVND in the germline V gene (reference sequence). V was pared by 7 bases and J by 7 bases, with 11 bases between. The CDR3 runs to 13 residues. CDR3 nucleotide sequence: TGTGCCAGTAAAAACAGGGAAAATTCACCCCTCCACTTT. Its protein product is CASKNRENSPLHF.

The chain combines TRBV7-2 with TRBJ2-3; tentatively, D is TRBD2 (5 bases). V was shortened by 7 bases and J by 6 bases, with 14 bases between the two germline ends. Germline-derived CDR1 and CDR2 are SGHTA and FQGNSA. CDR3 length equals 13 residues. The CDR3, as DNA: TGTGCCAGCAACCTCCCGGGGAGTGATACGCAGTATTTT. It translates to CASNLPGSDTQYF.

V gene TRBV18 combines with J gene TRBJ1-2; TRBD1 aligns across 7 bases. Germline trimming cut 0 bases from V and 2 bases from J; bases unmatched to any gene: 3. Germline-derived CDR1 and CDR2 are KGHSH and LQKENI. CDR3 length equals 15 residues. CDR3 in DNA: TGTGCCAGCTCACCACCGACAGGGCTGAACTATGGCTACACCTTC. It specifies CASSPPTGLNYGYTF.

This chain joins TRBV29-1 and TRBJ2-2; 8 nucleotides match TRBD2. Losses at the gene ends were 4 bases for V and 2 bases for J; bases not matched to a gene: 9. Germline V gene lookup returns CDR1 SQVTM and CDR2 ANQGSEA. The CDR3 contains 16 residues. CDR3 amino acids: CSVGFKAGANTGELFF. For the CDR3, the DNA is TGCAGCGTTGGATTTAAAGCGGGAGCCAACACCGGGGAGCTGTTTTTT.

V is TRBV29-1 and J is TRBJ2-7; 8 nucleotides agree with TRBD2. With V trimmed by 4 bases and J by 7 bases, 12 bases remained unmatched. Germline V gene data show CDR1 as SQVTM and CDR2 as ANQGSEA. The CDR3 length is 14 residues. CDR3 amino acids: CSVVYGRADREQYF. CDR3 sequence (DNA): TGCAGCGTTGTCTACGGGAGGGCGGATAGGGAGCAGTACTTC.

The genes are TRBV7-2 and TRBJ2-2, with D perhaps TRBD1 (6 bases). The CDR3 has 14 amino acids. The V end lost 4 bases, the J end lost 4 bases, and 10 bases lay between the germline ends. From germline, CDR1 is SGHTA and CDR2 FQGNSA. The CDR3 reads CASSSDRATGELFF. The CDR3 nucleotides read TGTGCCAGCAGCTCGGACAGAGCCACCGGGGAGCTGTTTTTT.

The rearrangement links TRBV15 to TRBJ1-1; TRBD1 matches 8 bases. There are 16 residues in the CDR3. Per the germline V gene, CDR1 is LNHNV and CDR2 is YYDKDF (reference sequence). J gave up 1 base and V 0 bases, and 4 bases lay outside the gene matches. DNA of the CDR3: TGTGCCACCAGCAGAGATGTAGGGACAGGGAACACTGAAGCTTTCTTT. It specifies CATSRDVGTGNTEAFF.

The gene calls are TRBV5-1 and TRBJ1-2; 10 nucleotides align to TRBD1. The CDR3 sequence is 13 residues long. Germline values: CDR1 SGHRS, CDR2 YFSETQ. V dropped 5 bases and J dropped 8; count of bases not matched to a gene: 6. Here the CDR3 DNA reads TGCGCCAGCAGAGAGACAGGGGGCGCGGGCTACACCTTC. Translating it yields CASRETGGAGYTF.

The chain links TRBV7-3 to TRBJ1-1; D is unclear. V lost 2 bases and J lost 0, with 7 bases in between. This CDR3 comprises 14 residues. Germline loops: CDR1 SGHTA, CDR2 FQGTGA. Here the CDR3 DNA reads TGTGCCAGCAGCTTAGGGCAGATGAACACTGAAGCTTTCTTT. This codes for CASSLGQMNTEAFF.

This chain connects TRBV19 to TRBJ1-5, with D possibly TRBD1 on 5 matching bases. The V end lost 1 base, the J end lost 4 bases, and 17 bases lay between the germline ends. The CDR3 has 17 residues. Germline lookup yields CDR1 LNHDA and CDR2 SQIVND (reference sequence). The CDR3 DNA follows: TGTGCCAGTAGTATAGCCCCGGGGGGTATAAGTAATCAGCCCCAGCATTTT. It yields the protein CASSIAPGGISNQPQHF.

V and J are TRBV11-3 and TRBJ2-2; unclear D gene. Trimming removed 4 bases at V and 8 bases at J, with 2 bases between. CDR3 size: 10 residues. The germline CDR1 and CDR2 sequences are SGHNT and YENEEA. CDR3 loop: CASSSGELFF. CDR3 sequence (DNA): TGTGCCAGCAGCTCGGGGGAGCTGTTTTTT.

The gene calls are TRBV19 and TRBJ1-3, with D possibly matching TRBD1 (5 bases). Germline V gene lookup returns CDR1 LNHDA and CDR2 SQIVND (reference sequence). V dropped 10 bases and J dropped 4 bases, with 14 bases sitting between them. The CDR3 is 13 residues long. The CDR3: CATSTAIGNTIYF. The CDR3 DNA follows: TGTGCCACCTCGACAGCTATCGGAAACACCATATATTTT.

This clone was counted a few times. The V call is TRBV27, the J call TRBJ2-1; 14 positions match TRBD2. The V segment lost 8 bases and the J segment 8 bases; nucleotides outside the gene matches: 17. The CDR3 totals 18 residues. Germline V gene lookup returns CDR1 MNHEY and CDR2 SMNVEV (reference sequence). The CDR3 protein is CASGDPGLAGVADHEQFF. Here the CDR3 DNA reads TGTGCCAGCGGGGACCCGGGACTAGCGGGAGTGGCCGACCATGAGCAGTTCTTC.

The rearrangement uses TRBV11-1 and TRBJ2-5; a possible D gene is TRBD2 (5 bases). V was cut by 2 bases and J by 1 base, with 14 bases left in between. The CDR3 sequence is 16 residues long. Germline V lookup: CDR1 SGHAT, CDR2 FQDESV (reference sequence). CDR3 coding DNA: TGTGCCAGCAGCTTAAAGCTCCGGGGTTTCCAAGAGACCCAGTACTTC. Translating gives CASSLKLRGFQETQYF.

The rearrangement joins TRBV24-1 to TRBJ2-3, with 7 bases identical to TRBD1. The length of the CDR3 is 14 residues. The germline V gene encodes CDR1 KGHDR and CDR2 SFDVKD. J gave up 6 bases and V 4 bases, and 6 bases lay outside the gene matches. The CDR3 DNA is TGTGCCACCAGTGAAAATACAGGGGTGGATACGCAGTATTTT. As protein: CATSENTGVDTQYF.

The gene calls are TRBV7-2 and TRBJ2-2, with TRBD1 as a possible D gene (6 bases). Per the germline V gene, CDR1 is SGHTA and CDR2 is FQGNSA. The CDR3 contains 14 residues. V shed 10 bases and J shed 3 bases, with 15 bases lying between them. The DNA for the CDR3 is TGTGCCACCGGCCTGGGACAAGACACCGGGGAGCTGTTTTTT. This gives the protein CATGLGQDTGELFF.

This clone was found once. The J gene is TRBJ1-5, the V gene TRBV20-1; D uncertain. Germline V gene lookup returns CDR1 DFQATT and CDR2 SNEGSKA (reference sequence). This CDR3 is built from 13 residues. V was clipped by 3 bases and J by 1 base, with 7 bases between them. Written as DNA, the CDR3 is TGCAGTGCTAGTTCTAGAAGCAATCAGCCCCAGCATTTT. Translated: CSASSRSNQPQHF.

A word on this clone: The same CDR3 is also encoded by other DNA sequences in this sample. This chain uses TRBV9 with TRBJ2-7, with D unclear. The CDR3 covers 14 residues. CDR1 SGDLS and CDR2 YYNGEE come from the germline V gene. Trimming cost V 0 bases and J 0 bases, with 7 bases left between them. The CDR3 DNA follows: TGTGCCAGCAGCGTAGGCGGTTCCTCCTACGAGCAGTACTTC. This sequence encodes CASSVGGSSYEQYF.

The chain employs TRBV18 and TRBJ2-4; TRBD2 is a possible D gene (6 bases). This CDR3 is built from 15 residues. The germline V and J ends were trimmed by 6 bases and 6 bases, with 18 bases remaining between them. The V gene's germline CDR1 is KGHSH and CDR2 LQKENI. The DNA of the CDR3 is TGTGCCAGCTCGCCGAACTTAGGAGGGAGAAACATTCAGTACTTC. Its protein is CASSPNLGGRNIQYF.

The CDR3, as DNA: TGTGCCAGCAGCCAAGTTAGCCAGACCACCTATGGCTACACCTTC. Translation gives CASSQVSQTTYGYTF. The V gene is TRBV4-2, the J gene TRBJ1-2; D gene uncertain. The CDR3 consists of 15 residues. Deletions cut 1 base from V and 4 bases from J, with 13 bases between. Germline V CDR1 and CDR2: LGHNA, YNFKEQ.

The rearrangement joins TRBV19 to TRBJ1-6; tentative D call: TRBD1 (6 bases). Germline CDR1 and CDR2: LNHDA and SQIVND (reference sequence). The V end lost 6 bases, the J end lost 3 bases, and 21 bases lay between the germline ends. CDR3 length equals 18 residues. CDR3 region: CASRRAGAGRNYNSPLHF. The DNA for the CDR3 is TGTGCCAGTAGGAGGGCGGGGGCAGGGCGAAACTATAATTCACCCCTCCACTTT.